Below, one T cell receptor (beta chain) is given with its context. Its antigen remains unidentified. This sample stems from a study of cytomegalovirus exposure and HLA in healthy donors. Study outcomes and limitations: In a later analysis, HLA-associated TCR beta chains were more clonally expanded than equally common others. Researchers catalogued about 150 TCR beta chains as cytomegalovirus-associated.

Primers for the PCR totalled 60 Vbeta and 13 Jbeta. Libraries were prepared by immunoSEQ multiplex PCR; TCRdb keeps only in-frame clonotypes and omits some of them. The sample records approximately 160,000 clones, more than 70% being singletons. The sample consisted of PBMCs. This receptor was taken from a boy between 2 and 10 years old in good health and CMV-seronegative.

CDR3 protein: CASGWTSGKIHNEQFF. CDR3 nucleotide sequence: TGCGCCAGCGGATGGACTAGCGGAAAAATCCACAATGAGCAGTTCTTC. V gene TRBV5-1 combines with J gene TRBJ2-1, with 10 bases that match TRBD2. This CDR3 is 16 amino acids long. With V trimmed by 7 bases and J by 5 bases, 12 bases remained unmatched. Germline CDR1 and CDR2: SGHRS and YFSETQ.